Each of the 25 T cell receptor beta chains below was sequenced from the same sample in a study of CD8+CD57+ T cells in acquired aplastic anemia. Sequenced patients had shown CD8+CD57+ cell expansion by flow cytometry. TCR beta VDJ and CDR3 profiling used genomic DNA as template. TCRdb processed the reads anew with MiXCR; each CDR3 protein has one entry. This repertoire shows 200,000 to 250,000 distinct CDR3 sequences, approximately 65% found once; its top ten account for roughly three fifths. The material sequenced was sorted CD4+, CD8+, or CD8+CD57+ T cells (not recorded which) from PBMCs. The receptors were gathered from a human donor with aplastic anemia.

The CDR3 loop reads CASSLGTGIPYGYTF. The DNA for the CDR3 is TGTGCCAGCAGCTTGGGGACAGGGATCCCCTATGGCTACACCTTC. V and J are TRBV5-5 and TRBJ1-2, with 8 bases matching TRBD1. The length of the CDR3 is 15 residues. Germline values: CDR1 SGHKS, CDR2 YYEKEE (reference sequence). The ends lost 0 bases at V and 4 bases at J; junction bases unmatched: 5.

This clonotype was recorded many times. The rearrangement joins TRBV20-1 to TRBJ2-3; 7 bases line up with TRBD2. Trimming took 2 bases from V and 5 from J; bases not matched to a gene: 7. The CDR3 spans 14 residues. CDR1 and CDR2 (germline): DFQATT, SNEGSKA (reference sequence). The CDR3 reads CSARLSGAGDTQYF. The DNA of the CDR3 is TGCAGTGCTAGACTCAGCGGGGCGGGAGATACGCAGTATTTT.

This chain links TRBV15 with TRBJ2-5; maybe TRBD2 (5 bases). Germline CDR1 reads LNHNV; CDR2 reads YYDKDF (reference sequence). The CDR3 runs 13 residues. V shed 7 bases and J shed 0 bases, with 9 bases lying between them. The CDR3 sequence: CATNGVYQETQYF. In DNA form, the CDR3 reads TGTGCCACCAACGGGGTGTACCAAGAGACCCAGTACTTC.

V and J are TRBV7-9 and TRBJ1-2; D call uncertain. Germline CDR1 and CDR2: SEHNR and FQNEAQ (reference sequence). V was clipped by 1 base and J by 4 bases, with 7 bases between them. CDR3 length equals 13 residues. CDR3 DNA: TGTGCCAGCAGCTTAGGGATTAGCTATGGCTACACCTTC. Translated: CASSLGISYGYTF.

V and J are TRBV20-1 and TRBJ2-7; D gene unclear. The CDR3 is made up of 12 amino acids. V lost 6 bases, J lost 2 bases, and 11 bases lay in between. Germline V CDR1 and CDR2: DFQATT, SNEGSKA (reference sequence). CDR3 in DNA: TGCAGTGCCGATTTTAACGCCTACGAGCAGTACTTC. Its translation is CSADFNAYEQYF.

The J gene is TRBJ1-6, the V gene TRBV3-1; D is unresolved. V gave up 3 bases and J gave up 1 base, with 4 bases separating them. The CDR3 loop spans 14 amino acids. Germline CDR1 and CDR2: LGHDT and YNNKEL (reference sequence). Here the CDR3 reads CASSQYSYNSPLHF. The CDR3 DNA reads TGTGCCAGCAGCCAGTATTCCTATAATTCACCCCTCCACTTT.

This rearrangement joins TRBV10-3 to TRBJ1-1, with D perhaps TRBD1 (5 bases). CDR1 and CDR2 (germline): ENHRY, SYGVKD. V was cut by 8 bases and J by 6 bases, with 34 bases left in between. The CDR3 spans 19 residues. CDR3 sequence: CAIHPGRGEGLPNSAEAFF. The CDR3 nucleotides are TGTGCCATCCATCCAGGCCGAGGGGAAGGGCTCCCAAATTCAGCTGAAGCTTTCTTT.

This chain uses TRBV15 with TRBJ1-2; tentative D call: TRBD1 (6 bases). Per the germline V gene, CDR1 is LNHNV and CDR2 is YYDKDF (reference sequence). V lost 4 bases, J lost 8 bases, and 20 bases lay in between. This CDR3 region has 15 residues. In nucleotides, the CDR3 is TGTGCCACCAGCACTCAACGGAACAGGGTGGTGGGCTACACCTTC. Protein product: CATSTQRNRVVGYTF.

This clonotype was seen ten or more times. The rearrangement links TRBV2 to TRBJ1-1; D gene ambiguous. Germline CDR1 SNHLY, CDR2 FYNNEI. The CDR3 is made up of 10 amino acids. V was shortened by 10 bases and J by 7 bases, with 10 bases between the two germline ends. The CDR3 sequence: CAITGLEAFF. Written as DNA, the CDR3 is TGTGCCATCACGGGTCTTGAAGCTTTCTTT.

The chain recombines TRBV9 with TRBJ1-6; no definite D call. Trimming stripped 4 bases from V and 11 bases from J, with 13 bases between. The CDR3 covers 13 residues. The germline V gene has CDR1 SGDLS and CDR2 YYNGEE. The CDR3 reads CASSPEINPPLHF. CDR3 DNA sequence: TGTGCCAGCAGCCCGGAAATCAATCCACCCCTCCACTTT.

The J gene is TRBJ2-5, the V gene TRBV19; maybe TRBD1 (6 bases). The ends were cut back, 7 bases at V and 2 bases at J, with 11 bases in the middle. The germline V gene encodes CDR1 LNHDA and CDR2 SQIVND (reference sequence). This CDR3 region has 13 residues. CDR3 nucleotides: TGTGCCAGTAATCGGGACACTCAAGAGACCCAGTACTTC. This translates into CASNRDTQETQYF.

The chain has TRBV7-9 and TRBJ2-7, with 12 positions matching TRBD2. Germline-derived CDR1 and CDR2 are SEHNR and FQNEAQ (reference sequence). There are 15 residues in the CDR3. Trimming cost V 5 bases and J 3 bases; bases outside gene matches: 5. CDR3 amino acids: CASSAPSGGGYEQYF. The CDR3, as DNA: TGTGCCAGCAGCGCGCCTAGCGGGGGGGGCTACGAGCAGTACTTC. The whole variable domain, filled in from reference TRBV7-9 and TRBJ2-7, reads DTGVSQNPRHKITKRGQNVTFRCDPISEHNRLYWYRQTLGQGPEFLTYFQNEAQLEKSRLLSDRFSAERPKGSFSTLEIQRTEQGDSAMYLCASSAPSGGGYEQYFGPGTRLTVT.

The chain is built from TRBV19 and TRBJ2-7, with D perhaps matching TRBD2 (5 bases). Trimming pared 6 bases from V and 0 bases from J, leaving 15 bases between. Germline V gene sequence: CDR1 LNHDA, CDR2 SQIVND (reference sequence). The CDR3 loop spans 15 amino acids. This CDR3 is CASSLSDSRSYEQYF. The CDR3 DNA follows: TGTGCCAGTAGCCTGTCGGACTCCCGCTCCTACGAGCAGTACTTC. Drawing the rest from reference TRBV19 and TRBJ2-7, the complete variable domain is DGGITQSPKYLFRKEGQNVTLSCEQNLNHDAMYWYRQDPGQGLRLIYYSQIVNDFQKGDIAEGYSVSREKKESFPLTVTSAQKNPTAFYLCASSLSDSRSYEQYFGPGTRLTVT.

The chain recombines TRBV10-3 with TRBJ1-1; tentative D call: TRBD1 (5 bases). CDR3 length: 19 amino acids. CDR1 and CDR2 from the germline V gene are ENHRY and SYGVKD. V was cut by 0 bases and J by 3 bases, with 23 bases left in between. This CDR3 is CAISESVGTQIAGDTEAFF. The CDR3 DNA follows: TGTGCCATCAGTGAGTCGGTAGGGACTCAAATCGCCGGGGACACTGAAGCTTTCTTT.

On this clonotype itself: One end of the junction does not line up with germline, which may come from a read error. This chain uses TRBV9 with TRBJ2-3, with 10 bases matching TRBD2. There are 13 residues in the CDR3. Germline V lookup: CDR1 SGDLS, CDR2 YYNGEE. The DNA of the CDR3 is TGTGCCAGTAGCGGGGGGACCTACAATGAGCAGTATTTT. This gives the protein CASSGGTYNEQYF.

This clonotype appeared once. For the CDR3, the DNA is TGTGCTGTCACTAGCGGGAGGGCTGGCGAGCAGTACTTC. Its protein is CAVTSGRAGEQYF. The V gene is TRBV7-6, the J gene TRBJ2-7; 13 bases are shared with TRBD2. The CDR3 consists of 13 residues. Germline CDR1 SGHVS, CDR2 FNYEAQ. Combining the CDR3 with reference TRBV7-6 and TRBJ2-7 gives the whole variable domain GAGVSQSPRYKVTKRGQDVALRCDPISGHVSLYWYRQALGQGPEFLTYFNYEAQQDKSGLPNDRFSAERPEGSISTLTIQRTEQRDSAMYRCAVTSGRAGEQYFGPGTRLTVT.

The chain uses TRBV10-3 and TRBJ2-7, with a weak D call TRBD2 (5 bases). This CDR3 comprises 13 residues. V shed 7 bases and J shed 0 bases, with 10 bases lying between them. Germline V lookup: CDR1 ENHRY, CDR2 SYGVKD. This CDR3 reads CAIKPGSSYEQYF. The CDR3, as DNA: TGTGCCATCAAGCCTGGGAGCTCCTACGAGCAGTACTTC.

As to this clonotype: At one boundary the junction diverges from the germline segment, which might be a read error. This chain uses TRBV6-1 with TRBJ2-5; the D is unclear. CDR3 length: 14 amino acids. Germline lookup yields CDR1 MNHNS and CDR2 SASEGT. The CDR3 region is CASTENILQETQYF. The CDR3 DNA is TGTGCCAGCACTGAAAACATCTTACAAGAGACCCAGTACTTC.

This clonotype was seen a few times. The chain recombines TRBV5-1 with TRBJ2-3, with D uncertain. There are 14 residues in the CDR3. Between the trimmed V and J ends, which lost 4 bases and 1 base, there was a span of 10 bases. CDR1 SGHRS and CDR2 YFSETQ come from the germline V gene. Written as DNA, the CDR3 is TGCGCCAGCAGCGAACTTCGGGGCACAGATACGCAGTATTTT. It yields the protein CASSELRGTDTQYF.

The chain combines TRBV7-9 with TRBJ1-4, with D unclear. The germline gives CDR1 SEHNR, CDR2 FQNEAQ (reference sequence). The V and J ends lost 10 bases and 11 bases respectively, with 23 bases between them. The CDR3 is 14 amino acids. For the CDR3, the DNA is TGTGCCACCGAAAGGGCCGCGTCGGCCGACAAACTGTTTTTT. It codes for CATERAASADKLFF.

The chain employs TRBV19 and TRBJ2-7, with 10 bases fitting TRBD2. Trimming cost V 7 bases and J 4 bases; bases outside gene matches: 10. This CDR3 contains 15 residues. CDR1 is LNHDA, CDR2 SQIVND, per germline (reference sequence). CDR3 sequence: CASTSWVAGGYEQYF. In DNA, the CDR3 is TGTGCCAGTACCTCGTGGGTAGCGGGAGGATACGAGCAGTACTTC.

A remark on this clonotype: A read error is possible here, since a much larger clone lies one base away. The missing conserved phenylalanine or tryptophan at the end of this CDR3 makes a read error likely. The V call is TRBV6-1, the J call TRBJ1-1; a weak D match, TRBD1 (6 bases). The V gene's germline CDR1 is MNHNS and CDR2 SASEGT. The CDR3 contains 13 residues. The V end was cut by 3 bases, the J end by 1 base, with 6 bases between. The CDR3 region has the DNA TGTGCCAGCAGTGAGGGGGCGAACACTGAAGCTTTCTGT. It translates to CASSEGANTEAFC.

Comments on this clonotype: A much bigger clone sits one base away, suggesting this may be a read error. V is TRBV7-3 and J is TRBJ1-1; D is uncertain. The CDR3 has 12 amino acids. Trimming shortened V by 6 bases and J by 0 bases, and 5 bases separated the two germline ends. Looked up from germline, CDR1 is SGHTA and CDR2 is FQGTGA. The CDR3 DNA sequence: TGTGCCAGCAGAGGGATGAACACTGAAGCTTTCTTT. As protein: CASRGMNTEAFF.

This clonotype was seen a handful of times. CDR3 amino acids: CASTGPLIHGYTF. CDR3 nucleotide sequence: TGTGCCAGCACTGGACCGCTGATACATGGCTACACCTTC. The chain uses TRBV2 and TRBJ1-2; D gene uncertain. The germline V gene encodes CDR1 SNHLY and CDR2 FYNNEI. The V and J ends lost 7 bases and 6 bases respectively, with 15 bases between them. CDR3 length: 13 amino acids.

J is TRBJ1-3 and V is TRBV7-9; maybe TRBD1 (6 bases). The CDR3 is 13 amino acids. Trimming pared 8 bases from V and 0 bases from J, leaving 8 bases between. Germline V CDR1 and CDR2: SEHNR, FQNEAQ (reference sequence). In nucleotides, the CDR3 is TGTGCCAGCCTGGACAGCTCTGGAAACACCATATATTTT. The encoded protein is CASLDSSGNTIYF.